Listed here are 13 T cell receptor beta chains from one sample, sequenced in a study of blood T cell repertoires in COVID-19. Libraries were prepared by immunoSEQ multiplex PCR; TCRdb keeps only in-frame clonotypes and omits some of them. In the table there are a few hundred thousand clones, just under 90% of which are singletons. The material sequenced was PBMCs or T cells enriched from blood (not recorded which). These receptor sequences come from a man younger than 40 who had recovered from COVID-19.

V usage is TRBV9 and J usage is TRBJ2-1; D not resolved. V lost 3 bases and J 3 bases, leaving 10 bases between the germline ends. The CDR3 contains 14 residues. Germline lookup yields CDR1 SGDLS and CDR2 YYNGEE. CDR3 nucleotides: TGTGCCAGCAGCGCGAGTATCGGCTACAATGAGCAGTTCTTC. This codes for CASSASIGYNEQFF.

The chain has TRBV7-2 and TRBJ2-4; 7 bases agree with TRBD2. The CDR3 has 16 amino acids. V gave up 5 bases and J gave up 1 base; unmatched junction bases: 8. CDR1 SGHTA and CDR2 FQGNSA come from the germline V gene. The DNA of the CDR3 is TGTGCCAGCAGCGACATGGTGCGGGAGGCCAAAAACATTCAGTACTTC. The encoded protein is CASSDMVREAKNIQYF.

The genes are TRBV19 and TRBJ2-7; 7 nucleotides agree with TRBD1. Germline loops: CDR1 LNHDA, CDR2 SQIVND (reference sequence). With V trimmed by 4 bases and J by 6 bases, 15 bases remained unmatched. CDR3 length equals 16 residues. CDR3 in amino acids: CASSTARDSRGIEQYF. In nucleotides, the CDR3 is TGTGCCAGTAGTACCGCCCGGGACAGTCGGGGCATCGAGCAGTACTTC.

The V call is TRBV7-8, the J call TRBJ2-5; D is uncertain. Trimming cost V 1 base and J 5 bases, with 14 bases left between them. CDR3 length equals 15 residues. Germline loops: CDR1 SGHVS, CDR2 FQNEAQ. The CDR3 is CASSLGSRSWETQYF. CDR3 bases: TGTGCCAGCAGCTTAGGGTCCAGGTCTTGGGAGACCCAGTACTTC.

A single count supports this clone. V usage is TRBV5-1 and J usage is TRBJ2-3; D unresolved. Germline CDR1 is SGHRS and CDR2 is YFSETQ. The CDR3 has 14 amino acids. With 2 bases removed from V and 0 bases from J, the gap between germline ends came to 7 bases. Here the CDR3 DNA reads TGCGCCAGCAGCTTCTTAGAGAGCACAGATACGCAGTATTTT. Translation gives CASSFLESTDTQYF.

The chain links TRBV4-1 to TRBJ2-1; 9 bases are shared with TRBD2. The germline V gene has CDR1 MGHRA and CDR2 YSYEKL. CDR3 length: 17 amino acids. The trim removed 1 base at V and 0 bases at J, leaving 4 bases unmatched. In DNA, the CDR3 is TGCGCCAGCAGCCAAGGTAGCGGGGGTACCTCCTACAATGAGCAGTTCTTC. Protein sequence: CASSQGSGGTSYNEQFF.

The V gene is TRBV11-2, the J gene TRBJ2-5; D is unresolved. V lost 0 bases and J lost 5, with 13 bases in between. This CDR3 is built from 15 residues. Germline V gene data show CDR1 as SGHAT and CDR2 as FQNNGV. The CDR3 DNA sequence: TGTGCCAGCAGCTTAGATTTAACGGTCATGGAGACCCAGTACTTC. Amino acid sequence: CASSLDLTVMETQYF.

The CDR3, as DNA: TGTGCCAGCCGGACTAGCGGGGGAGAGACCCAGTACTTC. Encoded protein: CASRTSGGETQYF. The chain couples TRBV14 to TRBJ2-5; 13 bases agree with TRBD2. The CDR3 is 13 residues long. The ends lost 8 bases at V and 4 bases at J; junction bases unmatched: 1. Germline loops: CDR1 SGHDN, CDR2 FVKESK.

The V and J genes are TRBV10-3 and TRBJ2-2; 12 bases line up with TRBD2. J lost 4 bases, V lost 2 bases, and 8 bases had no gene match. The CDR3 has 18 residues. Germline CDR1 is ENHRY and CDR2 is SYGVKD. CDR3 sequence (DNA): TGTGCCATCAGTGAGCGTCTAGCGGGAGGGCGGGCCACCGGGGAGCTGTTTTTT. Translation gives CAISERLAGGRATGELFF.

The chain links TRBV19 to TRBJ1-1; a weak D match, TRBD1 (5 bases). The CDR3 extends over 14 amino acids. Per the germline V gene, CDR1 is LNHDA and CDR2 is SQIVND (reference sequence). V was pared by 0 bases and J by 4 bases, with 9 bases between. CDR3 amino acids: CASSIEGGGTEAFF. CDR3 nucleotide sequence: TGTGCCAGTAGTATAGAGGGGGGTGGCACTGAAGCTTTCTTT.

The rearrangement joins TRBV7-2 to TRBJ2-3; 10 bases line up with TRBD1. The ends lost 3 bases at V and 4 bases at J; junction bases unmatched: 7. Per the germline V gene, CDR1 is SGHTA and CDR2 is FQGNSA. This CDR3 comprises 16 residues. The CDR3 here is CASSFVGQGSPDTQYF. The CDR3 nucleotides are TGTGCCAGCAGCTTCGTGGGACAGGGGTCCCCAGATACGCAGTATTTT.

The rearrangement joins TRBV7-2 to TRBJ1-1; unclear D gene. The CDR3 has 17 amino acids. CDR1 and CDR2 from the germline V gene are SGHTA and FQGNSA. Trimming took 5 bases from V and 0 from J, leaving 19 bases between them. CDR3 residues: CASSPASKAAMNTEAFF. DNA of the CDR3: TGTGCCAGCAGCCCCGCTAGCAAAGCGGCCATGAACACTGAAGCTTTCTTT.

This clone has just one count. The chain couples TRBV27 to TRBJ2-7; 10 bases are a match to TRBD1. This CDR3 spans 14 amino acids. Looked up from germline, CDR1 is MNHEY and CDR2 is SMNVEV (reference sequence). Trimming at V came to 6 bases and at J to 4 bases, leaving 6 bases not matched to a gene. CDR3 sequence: CASRLGQGIYEQYF. The CDR3 DNA is TGTGCCAGCAGGTTGGGACAGGGGATTTACGAGCAGTACTTC.